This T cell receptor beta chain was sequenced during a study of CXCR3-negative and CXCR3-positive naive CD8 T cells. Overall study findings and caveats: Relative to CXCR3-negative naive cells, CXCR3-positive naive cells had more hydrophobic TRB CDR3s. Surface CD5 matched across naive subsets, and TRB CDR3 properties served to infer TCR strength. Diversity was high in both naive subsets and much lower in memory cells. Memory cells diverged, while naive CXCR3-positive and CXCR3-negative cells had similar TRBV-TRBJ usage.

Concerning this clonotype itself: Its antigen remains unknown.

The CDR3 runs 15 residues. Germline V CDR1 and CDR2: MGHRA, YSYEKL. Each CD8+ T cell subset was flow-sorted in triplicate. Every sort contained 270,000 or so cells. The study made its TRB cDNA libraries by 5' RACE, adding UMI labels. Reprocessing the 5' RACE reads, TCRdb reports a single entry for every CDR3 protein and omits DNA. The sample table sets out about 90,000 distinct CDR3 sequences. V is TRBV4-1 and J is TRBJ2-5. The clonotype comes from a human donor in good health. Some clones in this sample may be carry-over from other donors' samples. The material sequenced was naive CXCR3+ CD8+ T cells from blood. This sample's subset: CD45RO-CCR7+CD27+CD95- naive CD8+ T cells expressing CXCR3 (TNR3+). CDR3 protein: CASSQGWGYQETQYF.